This T cell receptor (beta chain) derives from a study of blood T cells in healthy people across ages. Study outcomes and limitations: Estimates based on one million T cells were treated as lower bounds. Any changes in expanded clonotypes were possibly confounded, as donor CMV status remained unknown. Per million T cells, the diversity of TCR beta decreased roughly linearly as age advanced.

The use of a sample-barcoded 5' primer and a J-beta primer mix characterized a second PCR of roughly 6 to 11 cycles. Every cDNA was tagged by a template-switch adaptor with 12 random nucleotides. TCRdb re-analysed the 5' RACE reads in MiXCR, keeping a single row per CDR3 protein. This table has more than 650,000 distinct CDR3 sequences, around a fifth appearing once. For this clonotype: The antigen is undetermined.

Unmatched junction bases numbered 8, after V lost 4 bases and J lost 6 bases. The length of the CDR3 is 15 residues. CDR1 is LNHDA and CDR2 is SQIVND in the germline V gene (reference sequence). Sequenced material: blood. The receptor comes from a man aged 65-85 years in good health. The V and J genes are TRBV19 and TRBJ1-5; 8 positions agree with TRBD1. The CDR3 reads CASSKRDRYVQPQHF. The CDR3 DNA follows: TGTGCCAGTAGTAAAAGGGACAGGTATGTTCAGCCCCAGCATTTT.